The clone carrying this TCR beta chain was observed many times. The data were taken from a study of T cells in Graves' hyperthyroidism and ophthalmopathy. Hyperthyroidism, newly diagnosed and lasting under 2 months, affected patients aged 18 to 65. The CDR3 is 15 amino acids. The V gene's germline CDR1 is SNHLY and CDR2 FYNNEI. The V gene lost 7 bases and the J gene lost 1 base, with 13 bases spanning the gap. The investigators amplified TCR beta CDR3 regions from RNA transcripts. A set of HTBI primers served as the primers for a first-round RT-PCR of the TCR CDR3. From the multiplex PCR reads, TCRdb called clonotypes with MiXCR, one entry per CDR3 protein. The sample has approximately 640,000 distinct CDR3 sequences, around 15% seen once; the top ten hold 3% to 4.5%.

The sequence derives from a woman in her twenties or thirties with Graves' hyperthyroidism. Sequenced: blood. This chain connects TRBV2 to TRBJ2-2; perhaps D is TRBD1 or TRBD2 (5 bases each). The DNA of the CDR3 is TGTGCCAGCAAGACTGGGACGGAGAACACCGGGGAGCTGTTTTTT. As protein: CASKTGTENTGELFF.